A selection of T cell receptor beta chains follows, all from one sample in a study of CD8+CD57+ T cells in acquired aplastic anemia. TCRdb reanalysed the reads using MiXCR and keeps one entry per CDR3 protein. This repertoire shows 300,000 or so distinct CDR3 sequences, 45% to 70% found once; its top ten account for less than 9.5%. The sample consisted of sorted CD4+, CD8+, or CD8+CD57+ T cells (not recorded which) from PBMCs. The receptors derive from a human donor with severe aplastic anemia or a healthy control (not recorded which). The CDR3 runs from the conserved cysteine through the conserved F or W. D genes are given only for firm matches. Only part of the rows carry a size: once, few, many, or a class if the clone is expanded.

j_gene | v_gene | abundance | d_gene | CDR3nt | CDR3aa
TRBJ2-1 | TRBV7-6 | NA | NA | TGTGCCAGCAGCTTAGCCGACAATGAGCAGTTCTTC | CASSLADNEQFF
TRBJ1-2 | TRBV7-9 | NA | TRBD1 | TGTGCCAGCAGCTTAGGAGGACAGGCGGACACCTTC | CASSLGGQADTF
TRBJ1-5 | TRBV6-6 | many | NA | TGTGCCAGTCGGGATGGGGGCAGCAATCAGCCCCAGCATTTT | CASRDGGSNQPQHF
TRBJ2-3 | TRBV9 | once | NA | TGTGCCAGCAGCCCGAGAACCATGGGGGATACGCAGTATTTT | CASSPRTMGDTQYF
TRBJ2-3 | TRBV7-2 | NA | NA | TGTGCCAGCAGCGTGAGGAACGATCGGGCAGATACGCAGTATTTT | CASSVRNDRADTQYF
TRBJ2-7 | TRBV7-4 | NA | NA | TGTGCCAGCTCACCACTTTCCCAGAACGAGCAGTACTTC | CASSPLSQNEQYF
TRBJ2-7 | TRBV19 | NA | TRBD1 | TGTGCCAGTAGTATAAAGGGGACAGGCTACGAGCAGTACTTC | CASSIKGTGYEQYF
TRBJ2-3 | TRBV28 | NA | NA | TGTGCCAGCAGCCACACCCTCGGGGGTACGCAGTATTTT | CASSHTLGGTQYF
TRBJ2-2 | TRBV4-1 | many | NA | TGCGCCAGCAGCCAAATCGATCTGGGGTTGAGGACCGGGGAGCTGTTTTTT | CASSQIDLGLRTGELFF
TRBJ2-5 | TRBV25-1 | NA | NA | TGTGCCAGCAGTGAAGGGGTGGAGACCCAGTACTTC | CASSEGVETQYF
TRBJ2-3 | TRBV7-4 | NA | NA | TGTGCCAGCAGCTTAGAGGTTCACGGAGCGAACACAGATACGCAGTATTTT | CASSLEVHGANTDTQYF
TRBJ1-5 | TRBV12-3/TRBV12-4 | NA | NA | TGTGCCAGCAGTCCCATTAATAGCAATCAGCCCCAGCATTTT | CASSPINSNQPQHF
TRBJ2-7 | TRBV2 | NA | NA | TGTGCCAGCAGTGAGTATGCGGCCTACGAGCAGTACTTC | CASSEYAAYEQYF
TRBJ2-1 | TRBV29-1 | once | NA | TGCAGCGTCGAAGACCGTTACAATGAGCAGTTCTTC | CSVEDRYNEQFF
TRBJ1-2 | TRBV5-1 | NA | TRBD1 | TGCGCCAGCAGCTTGGAAGGACAGGGGGGTCGGGGCTACACCTTC | CASSLEGQGGRGYTF
TRBJ2-3 | TRBV27 | NA | TRBD1 | TGTGCCAGCAGTTTAGGGGTCAGAGGGACAGGGACAGATACGCAGTATTTT | CASSLGVRGTGTDTQYF
TRBJ2-3 | TRBV7-3 | NA | NA | TGTGCCTGGAGTGTAAGGCCGTGGGCGACCGACACAGATACGCAGTATTTT | CAWSVRPWATDTDTQYF
TRBJ1-2 | TRBV6-5 | once | NA | TGTGCCAGCAGCTTTCAGTATGGCTACACCTTC | CASSFQYGYTF
TRBJ2-2 | TRBV6-1 | many | NA | TGTGCCAGCAGTGTAAGGACAAATCTTAACACCGGGGAGCTGTTTTTT | CASSVRTNLNTGELFF
TRBJ1-1 | TRBV29-1 | NA | NA | TGCAGCGCAAATTCTAGAATGAACACTGAAGCTTTCTTT | CSANSRMNTEAFF
TRBJ2-5 | TRBV5-1 | many | TRBD2 | TGCGCCAGCAGCACGGGACTAGCGGGGGGGAAGGAGACCCAGTACTTC | CASSTGLAGGKETQYF
TRBJ2-7 | TRBV7-9 | few | NA | TGTGCCAGCAGCTTAATAGTCTACGAGCAGTACTTC | CASSLIVYEQYF
TRBJ2-7 | TRBV10-2 | NA | NA | TGCGCCAGCAGTGTGGGGGCGGGGGAGCAGTACTTC | CASSVGAGEQYF
TRBJ2-7 | TRBV20-1 | many | NA | TGCAGTGCTAGAGTAGCGTTCTCCTACGAGCAGTACTTC | CSARVAFSYEQYF
TRBJ1-2 | TRBV5-8 | once | TRBD1 | TGTGCCAGCAGCCCGTGGGATCTCGGGACAGGATTC | CASSPWDLGTGF
TRBJ2-7 | TRBV12-3/TRBV12-4 | few | NA | TGTGCCAGCAGTCTGCGACAGACCTACGAGCAGTACTTC | CASSLRQTYEQYF
TRBJ2-7 | TRBV29-1 | many | TRBD1 | TGCAGCGCCCAGGAGGGGACAGGGGGGAATCGCGAGCAGTACTTC | CSAQEGTGGNREQYF
TRBJ1-5 | TRBV29-1 | NA | NA | TGCAGCGTTGAGGGGGGGCCTGATCAGCCCCAGCATTTT | CSVEGGPDQPQHF
TRBJ1-6 | TRBV2 | few | NA | TGTGCCAGCAGCGCCTCTACACAGGCCCTAAATTCACCCCTCCACTTT | CASSASTQALNSPLHF
TRBJ2-6 | TRBV5-8 | many | NA | TGTGCCAGCAGCTTGGGGAGCCGGGCCCGAAGGCTGACTGGGGCCAACGTCCTGACTTTC | CASSLGSRARRLTGANVLTF
TRBJ1-1 | TRBV19 | once | NA | TGTGCCAGTAGTCCGGACGCTAACACTGAAGCTTTCTTT | CASSPDANTEAFF
TRBJ2-1 | TRBV7-3 | NA | NA | TGTGCCAGCAGTGAAAGTGGCAGGGGAGAGTTCTTC | CASSESGRGEFF
TRBJ1-6 | TRBV19 | many | NA | TGTGCCAGTAGTATCCCACCAGGCCCGGATAATTCACCCCTCCACTTT | CASSIPPGPDNSPLHF
TRBJ1-2 | TRBV6-2/TRBV6-3 | NA | NA | TGTGCCAGCAGTTACGACCGCGCTGGGGGCTACACCTTC | CASSYDRAGGYTF
TRBJ2-1 | TRBV20-1 | many | TRBD2 | TGCAGTGCTAGCGGGGGGGCCTACAATGAGCAGTTCTTC | CSASGGAYNEQFF
TRBJ1-5 | TRBV12-5 | many | TRBD1 | TGTGCTAGTGTCACAGGACAGGGAACCTCTTATAGCAATCAGCCCCAGCATTTT | CASVTGQGTSYSNQPQHF
TRBJ2-1 | TRBV2 | NA | TRBD2 | TGTGCCAGCAGTGGGACTAGCGGGGGGAATGAGCAGTTCTTC | CASSGTSGGNEQFF
TRBJ1-1 | TRBV12-3/TRBV12-4 | NA | TRBD1 | TGTGCCAGCAGCACCCTAGGGACAGGGGGCGCTGAAGCTCTCTTT | CASSTLGTGGAEALF
TRBJ2-1 | TRBV5-8 | many | NA | TGTGCCAGCAGCTTGGCGGCCGGCCATGAGCAGTTCTTC | CASSLAAGHEQFF
TRBJ2-3 | TRBV5-1 | NA | NA | TGCGCCAGCAGCCCCTCGGACTTTTCAGGCACAGATACGCAGTATTTT | CASSPSDFSGTDTQYF
TRBJ1-5 | TRBV6-1 | many | NA | TGTGCCAGCAGTGAAGCGCCCGGGTCCAATCAGCCCCAGCATTTT | CASSEAPGSNQPQHF
TRBJ2-1 | TRBV7-2 | NA | NA | TGTGCCAGCAGCTTAGCGCGGGGCGGCTACAATGAGCAGTTCTTC | CASSLARGGYNEQFF